This is a list of T cell receptor beta chains from one sample in a study of blood T cell repertoires in COVID-19. Assay used: immunoSEQ multiplex PCR; TCRdb lists only in-frame clones, some missing. Of about 300,000 clones listed, 85% to 90% were seen once; the top ten hold roughly 4.5%. Sequenced sample: PBMCs or T cells enriched from blood (not recorded which). These receptors were collected from a man aged 25 to 45 who had recovered from COVID-19. Each CDR3 is given with its conserved first and last residue. A D gene is named only where the DNA matches it firmly. Only some rows state a clone size, as once, few, many or a class for expanded clones.

clone_size j_call d_call v_call cdr3_nt cdr3_aa
NA TRBJ1-6 NA TRBV29-1 TGCAGCGTTTGGGCGGGGACTAAGAATTCACCCCTCCACTTT CSVWAGTKNSPLHF
once TRBJ1-1 NA TRBV15 TGTGCCACCAGCAGTTTGACAGTGAACACTGAAGCTTTCTTT CATSSLTVNTEAFF
NA TRBJ2-4 NA TRBV19 TGTGCCAGTAGACCGACGGGGACATTAGCCAAAAACATTCAGTACTTC CASRPTGTLAKNIQYF
once TRBJ2-2 NA TRBV27 TGTGCCAGCAGCCCCTGGGCAGGGACGAACACCGGGGAGCTGTTTTTT CASSPWAGTNTGELFF
few TRBJ1-3 NA TRBV28 TGTGCCAGCATCCCTGGGGACACCTACGGAAACACCATATATTTT CASIPGDTYGNTIYF
NA TRBJ1-3 NA TRBV5-5 TGTGCCAGCAGCGGGGCCGGAAACACCATATATTTT CASSGAGNTIYF
NA TRBJ2-1 TRBD2 TRBV14 TGTGCCAGCAGCCAAAAGCGGGGCAGGGAGGAAGGGGCTTCTAAGGGCGTTGTGCGCAATGAGCAGTTCTTC CASSQKRGREEGASKGVVRNEQFF
NA TRBJ2-1 TRBD1 TRBV28 TGTGCCAGCAGTCTCCCCGGACAGGGGACCAATGAGCAGTTCTTC CASSLPGQGTNEQFF
NA TRBJ2-5 TRBD2 TRBV5-1 TGCGCCAGCAGCTTGCTAGCGGGACCCTTGGAGACCCAGTACTTC CASSLLAGPLETQYF
NA TRBJ2-7 NA TRBV30 TGTGCCTGGAGTGGTGACGCCAGGTCCTACGAGCAGTACTTC CAWSGDARSYEQYF
NA TRBJ2-2 TRBD2 TRBV24-1 TGTGCCACCAGTGGAATGAGCGGGAGGCCTTACACCGGGGAGCTGTTTTTT CATSGMSGRPYTGELFF
NA TRBJ1-5 NA TRBV20-1 TGCAGTGCTAGTCCCCCCGGGGGGGGTGAAAATCAGCCCCAGCATTTT CSASPPGGGENQPQHF
NA TRBJ2-7 NA TRBV12-2 TGTGCAAGTCGCTTAGCCTCCGACAGGGGCCACGAGCAGTACTTC CASRLASDRGHEQYF
NA TRBJ2-5 NA TRBV5-1 TGCGCCAGCAGCTTGACAGGGTCGGGCCAAGAGACCCAGTACTTC CASSLTGSGQETQYF
NA TRBJ2-7 TRBD2 TRBV27 TGTGCCAGCAGTTTATGGTTTACTAGCGGGGCAAACGAGCAGTACTTC CASSLWFTSGANEQYF
NA TRBJ2-1 TRBD2 TRBV29-1 TGCAGCGTTTTCGCGGGAGGAAATGAGCAGTTCTTC CSVFAGGNEQFF
NA TRBJ2-1 TRBD2 TRBV28 TGTGCCAGCTCACTAGCGGGGGAGTACAATGAGCAGTTCTTC CASSLAGEYNEQFF
NA TRBJ1-2 NA TRBV29-1 TGCAGCGTTGAATCAGGGGAAACGGGCTACACCTTC CSVESGETGYTF
NA TRBJ2-1 NA TRBV6-5 TGTGCCAGCAGTTACATGGGGAGCTCCTACAATGAGCAGTTCTTC CASSYMGSSYNEQFF
NA TRBJ1-2 NA TRBV29-1 TGCAGCGTTTCCGCAGGGTCGTTGTCTGGCTACACCTTC CSVSAGSLSGYTF
NA TRBJ1-3 NA TRBV2 TGTGCCAGCAGTGACGGGGTTGGGAGTGGAAACACCATATATTTT CASSDGVGSGNTIYF
NA TRBJ2-3 NA TRBV12-3/TRBV12-4 TGTGCCAGCAAGGGGGACACAGATACGCAGTATTTT CASKGDTDTQYF
NA TRBJ1-3 NA TRBV5-1 TGCGCCAGCAGCAGCGGGGGTATCTCTGGAAACACCATATATTTT CASSSGGISGNTIYF
NA TRBJ2-7 TRBD2 TRBV5-6 TGTGCCAGCAGCGGGCGAGGACTAGCGGGAGCTGGTGAGCAGTACTTC CASSGRGLAGAGEQYF
NA TRBJ1-1 NA TRBV4-1 TGCGCCAGCAGCCAAGTCGGTTCGGACAAGAACACTGAAGCTTTCTTT CASSQVGSDKNTEAFF
NA TRBJ2-7 TRBD1 TRBV7-9 TGTGCCAGCAGCCGGGACAGGCCCGAGCAGTACTTC CASSRDRPEQYF
NA TRBJ2-5 NA TRBV7-9 TGTGCCAGCGGCTCCTGGGAGATTCAAGAGACCCAGTACTTC CASGSWEIQETQYF